Sequencing of this TCR beta chain was carried out in a study of regulatory T cells in long-lasting Graves disease. Time point here: persistent/refractory GD, antithyroid drugs over 5 years with positive TRAb. The TCR library used RNA extracted from PBMCs. Building the TCR beta libraries relied on iRepertoire HTBI primers, and CDR3 regions underwent Arm-PCR. Each CDR3 protein is one row after TCRdb ran MiXCR on the multiplex PCR reads. This table has 600,000 to 850,000 distinct CDR3 sequences, approximately 29% appearing once. V was pared by 5 bases and J by 3 bases, with 7 bases between. Germline values: CDR1 SGHAT, CDR2 FQDESV (reference sequence). There are 12 residues in the CDR3. A note on this clonotype: This could be a read error, since a much larger clone is one nucleotide away. Without the conserved terminal phenylalanine or tryptophan, this CDR3 likely stems from a read error.

The source material was peripheral blood mononuclear cells (PBMCs), sampled when the disease was refractory, from a patient treated with antithyroid drugs. The clonotype comes from a female donor with Graves disease. The rearrangement links TRBV11-1 to TRBJ1-1, with D uncertain. CDR3 nucleotides: TGTGCCAGCAGCCTCCTCCACACTGAAGCTTTCCTT. Its protein is CASSLLHTEAFL.